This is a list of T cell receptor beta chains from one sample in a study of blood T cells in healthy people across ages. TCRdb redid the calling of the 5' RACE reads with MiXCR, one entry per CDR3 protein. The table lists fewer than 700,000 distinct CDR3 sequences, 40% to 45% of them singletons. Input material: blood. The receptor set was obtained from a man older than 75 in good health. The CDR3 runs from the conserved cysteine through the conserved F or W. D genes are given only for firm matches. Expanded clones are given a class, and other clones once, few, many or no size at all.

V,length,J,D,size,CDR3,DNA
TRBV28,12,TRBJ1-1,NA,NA,CASSFSARGAFF,TGTGCCAGCAGTTTCTCCGCCAGGGGCGCTTTCTTT
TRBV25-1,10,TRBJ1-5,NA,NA,CASSPGRQHF,TGTGCCAGCAGTCCGGGACGACAGCATTTT
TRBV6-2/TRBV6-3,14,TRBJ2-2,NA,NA,CASSTRQNTGELFF,TGTGCCAGCAGCACTCGACAGAACACCGGGGAGCTGTTTTTT
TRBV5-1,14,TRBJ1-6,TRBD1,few,CASRLDRSNSPPHF,TGCGCCAGCAGACTGGACAGGAGCAATTCACCCCCCCACTTT
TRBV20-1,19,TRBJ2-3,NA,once,CSAPQRGAGGLSVGDTQYF,TGCAGTGCGCCTCAGCGGGGTGCCGGGGGGCTATCCGTTGGAGATACGCAGTATTTT
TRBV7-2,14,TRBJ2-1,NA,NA,CASSLGGTQIRQFF,TGTGCCAGCAGCTTAGGAGGGACCCAGATCAGGCAGTTCTTC
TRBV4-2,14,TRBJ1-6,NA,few,CASSPERENSPLHF,TGTGCCAGCAGCCCCGAACGAGAAAATTCACCCCTCCACTTT
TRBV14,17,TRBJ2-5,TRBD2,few,CASSQHPGLAFQETQYF,TGTGCCAGCAGCCAACACCCGGGACTAGCGTTCCAAGAGACCCAGTACTTC
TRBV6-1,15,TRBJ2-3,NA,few,CASSEGGGSTDTQYF,TGTGCCAGCAGTGAAGGAGGGGGAAGCACAGATACGCAGTATTTT
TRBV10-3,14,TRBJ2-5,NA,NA,CAIRDYPNEETQYF,TGTGCCATCAGAGACTACCCAAACGAAGAGACCCAGTACTTC
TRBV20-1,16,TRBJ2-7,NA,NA,CSARGGADYISYEQYF,TGCAGTGCTAGAGGGGGGGCAGACTACATCAGCTACGAGCAGTACTTC
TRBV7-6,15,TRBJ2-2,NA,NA,CASSLGLSNTGELFF,TGTGCCAGCAGCTTGGGACTTTCGAACACCGGGGAGCTGTTTTTT
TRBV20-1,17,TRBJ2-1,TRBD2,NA,CSARDIQRGAYYNEQFF,TGCAGTGCTAGAGATATCCAGCGGGGGGCCTATTACAATGAGCAGTTCTTC
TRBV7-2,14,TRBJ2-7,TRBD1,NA,CASSPGQGVHEQYF,TGTGCCAGCAGCCCGGGACAGGGGGTACACGAGCAGTACTTC
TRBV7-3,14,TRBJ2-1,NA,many,CASSPRGSYNEQFF,TGTGCCAGCAGTCCCCGAGGCTCCTACAATGAGCAGTTCTTC
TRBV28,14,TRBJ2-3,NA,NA,CASSLGPPVDTQYF,TGTGCCAGCAGTTTAGGACCCCCAGTAGATACGCAGTATTTT
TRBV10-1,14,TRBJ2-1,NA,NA,CASSEALGVGEQFF,TGCGCCAGCAGTGAGGCTTTAGGGGTAGGTGAGCAGTTCTTC
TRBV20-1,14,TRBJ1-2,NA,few,CSARGRRLGYGYTF,TGCAGTGCTAGAGGTCGTAGGCTCGGCTATGGCTACACCTTC
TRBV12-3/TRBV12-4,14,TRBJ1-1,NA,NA,CASSWRLVGPEAFF,TGTGCCAGCAGTTGGAGGTTGGTTGGTCCTGAAGCTTTCTTT
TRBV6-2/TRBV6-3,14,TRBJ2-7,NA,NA,CASTRTILSYEQYF,TGTGCCAGCACAAGGACTATTTTGTCCTACGAGCAGTACTTC
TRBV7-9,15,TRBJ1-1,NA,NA,CASSLLRQGGTEAFF,TGTGCCAGCAGCTTACTGCGACAAGGGGGCACTGAAGCTTTCTTT
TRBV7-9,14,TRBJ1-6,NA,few,CASSRRQEGSPLHF,TGTGCCAGCAGCCGTCGGCAGGAAGGTTCACCCCTCCACTTT
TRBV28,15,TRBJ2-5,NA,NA,CASSSPPHSLETQYF,TGTGCCAGCAGTTCCCCCCCCCACAGTTTAGAGACCCAGTACTTC
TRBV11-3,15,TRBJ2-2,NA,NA,CASSLVGGESGELFF,TGTGCCAGCAGCTTAGTTGGGGGTGAATCCGGGGAGCTGTTTTTT
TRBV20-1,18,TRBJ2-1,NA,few,CSAIPGQPRYFSYNEQFF,TGCAGTGCTATTCCGGGACAACCGAGATATTTTTCCTACAATGAGCAGTTCTTC
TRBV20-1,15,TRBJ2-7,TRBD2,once,CSARTRLAGGREQYF,TGCAGTGCTAGGACTCGACTAGCGGGAGGACGTGAGCAGTACTTC
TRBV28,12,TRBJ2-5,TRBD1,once,CASWGRTGGSYF,TGTGCCAGTTGGGGTAGGACAGGGGGTTCGTACTTC
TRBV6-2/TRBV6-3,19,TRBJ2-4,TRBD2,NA,CASSYSILAGVWAKNIQYF,TGTGCCAGCAGTTACTCGATACTAGCGGGGGTCTGGGCCAAAAACATTCAGTACTTC
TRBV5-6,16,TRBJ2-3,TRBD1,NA,CASSGTGTDYTDTQYF,TGTGCCAGCAGCGGGACCGGGACAGACTACACAGATACGCAGTATTTT
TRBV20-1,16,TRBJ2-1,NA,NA,CSARKLPGPPGNEQFF,TGCAGTGCTAGAAAGCTCCCAGGGCCGCCCGGGAATGAGCAGTTCTTC
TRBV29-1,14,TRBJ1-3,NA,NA,CSVVWGSGGNTIYF,TGCAGCGTTGTTTGGGGTTCGGGAGGAAACACCATATATTTT
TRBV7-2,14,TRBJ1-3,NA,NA,CASGLGGGGNTIYF,TGTGCCAGCGGCCTGGGTGGCGGTGGAAACACCATATATTTT
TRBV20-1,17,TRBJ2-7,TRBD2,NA,CSARDPLTSGSYNEQYF,TGCAGTGCTAGAGATCCACTGACTAGCGGCTCCTACAATGAGCAGTACTTC
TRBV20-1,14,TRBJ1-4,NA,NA,CSARSAGEGEKLFF,TGCAGTGCTAGGTCGGCAGGGGAAGGGGAAAAACTGTTTTTT